This T cell receptor beta chain was profiled in a study of cytomegalovirus exposure and HLA in healthy donors. CDR1 is SNHLY and CDR2 is FYNNEI in the germline V gene. This CDR3 comprises 13 residues. V lost 10 bases and J lost 5; bases outside the gene matches: 10. Study outcomes and limitations: The study designated 160 or so TCR beta chains cytomegalovirus-associated. An analysis was carried out at a later point. It showed that HLA-associated TCR beta chains were more clonally expanded than equally common non-associated chains. High specificity and sensitivity for cytomegalovirus status were reported for the classifier.

Healthy bone marrow donors supplied every sample. Use of 60 Vbeta and 13 Jbeta primers characterized the PCR. Profiling relied on immunoSEQ multiplex PCR, and the TCRdb table lists in-frame clones only, not all of them. The sample holds approximately 110,000 clones, about four fifths seen once. This clone showed up just a few times. The antigen is undetermined. The receptor was isolated from an older woman in good health and CMV-seropositive. This chain links TRBV2 with TRBJ1-1; 7 positions agree with TRBD1. Sequencing used PBMCs. DNA for the CDR3: TGTGCCAATTACAGGGGAGGCGTGACTGAAGCTTTCTTT. Protein: CANYRGGVTEAFF.